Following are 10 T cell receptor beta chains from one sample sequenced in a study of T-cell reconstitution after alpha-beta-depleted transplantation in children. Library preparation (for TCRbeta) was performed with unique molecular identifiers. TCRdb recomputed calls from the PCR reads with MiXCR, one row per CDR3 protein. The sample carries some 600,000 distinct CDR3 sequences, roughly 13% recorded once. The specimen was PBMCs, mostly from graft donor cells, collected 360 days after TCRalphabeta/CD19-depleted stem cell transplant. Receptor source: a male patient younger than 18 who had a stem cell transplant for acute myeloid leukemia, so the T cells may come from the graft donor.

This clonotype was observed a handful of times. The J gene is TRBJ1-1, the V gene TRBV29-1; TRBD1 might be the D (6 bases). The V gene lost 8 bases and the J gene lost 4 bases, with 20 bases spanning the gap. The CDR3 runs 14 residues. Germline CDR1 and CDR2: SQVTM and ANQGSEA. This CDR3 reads CSIKRGGAGTEAFF. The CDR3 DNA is TGCAGCATAAAGCGGGGGGGCGCGGGCACTGAAGCTTTCTTT.

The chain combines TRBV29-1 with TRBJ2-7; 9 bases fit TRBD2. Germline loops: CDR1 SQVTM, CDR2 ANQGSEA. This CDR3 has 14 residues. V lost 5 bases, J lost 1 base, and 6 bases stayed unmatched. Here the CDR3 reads CSVKTAGGSYEQYF. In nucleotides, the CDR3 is TGCAGCGTTAAAACAGCGGGAGGATCCTACGAGCAGTACTTC.

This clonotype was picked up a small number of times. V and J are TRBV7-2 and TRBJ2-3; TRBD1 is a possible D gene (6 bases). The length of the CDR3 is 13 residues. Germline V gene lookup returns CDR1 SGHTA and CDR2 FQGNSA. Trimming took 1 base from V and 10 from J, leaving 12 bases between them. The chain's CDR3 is CASSLGGGDAQYF. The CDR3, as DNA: TGTGCCAGCAGCTTAGGAGGGGGTGACGCGCAGTATTTT.

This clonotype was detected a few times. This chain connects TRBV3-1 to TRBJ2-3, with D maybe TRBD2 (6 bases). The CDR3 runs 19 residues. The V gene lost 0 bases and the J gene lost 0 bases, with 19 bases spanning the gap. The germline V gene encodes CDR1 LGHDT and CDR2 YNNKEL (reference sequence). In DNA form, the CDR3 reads TGTGCCAGCAGCCAAGACCCGCTTAAGCGGGCAACTAGCACAGATACGCAGTATTTT. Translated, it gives CASSQDPLKRATSTDTQYF.

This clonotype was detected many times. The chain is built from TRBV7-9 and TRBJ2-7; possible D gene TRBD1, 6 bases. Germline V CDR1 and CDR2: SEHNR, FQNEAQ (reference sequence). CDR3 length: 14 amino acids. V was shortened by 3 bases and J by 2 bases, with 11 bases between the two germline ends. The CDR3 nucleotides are TGTGCCAGCAGCTTGGCTGGACAGCCCTACGAGCAGTACTTC. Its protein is CASSLAGQPYEQYF.

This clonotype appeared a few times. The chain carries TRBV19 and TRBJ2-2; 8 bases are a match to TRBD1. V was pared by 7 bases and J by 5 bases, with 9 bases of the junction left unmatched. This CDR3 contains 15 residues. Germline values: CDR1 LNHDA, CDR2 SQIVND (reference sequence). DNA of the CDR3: TGTGCCAGTACCCTCCAGGGGGCCGGTACCGGGGAGCTGTTTTTT. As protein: CASTLQGAGTGELFF.

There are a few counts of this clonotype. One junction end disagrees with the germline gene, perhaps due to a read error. The DNA of the CDR3 is TGCAGTGCTAGAGGATACAGGACCTTACCTACGAGCAGTAACTTC. Translation gives CSARGYRTLPTSSNF. The chain joins TRBV20-1 to TRBJ2-7; TRBD1 might be the D (5 bases). Germline V CDR1 and CDR2: DFQATT, SNEGSKA (reference sequence). CDR3 length: 15 amino acids.

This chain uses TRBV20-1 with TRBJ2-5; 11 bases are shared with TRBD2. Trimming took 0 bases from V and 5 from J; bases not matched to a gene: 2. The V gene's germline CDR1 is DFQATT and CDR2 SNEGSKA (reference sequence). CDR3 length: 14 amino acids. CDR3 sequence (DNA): TGCAGTGCTAGAGAGGCTAGCGGGGGGGAGACCCAGTACTTC. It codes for CSAREASGGETQYF.

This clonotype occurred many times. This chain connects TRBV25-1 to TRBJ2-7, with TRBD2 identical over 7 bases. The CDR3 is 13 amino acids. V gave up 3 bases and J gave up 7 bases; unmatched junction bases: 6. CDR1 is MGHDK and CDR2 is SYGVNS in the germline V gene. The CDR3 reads CASSDTGAGEQYF. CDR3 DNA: TGTGCCAGCAGTGATACGGGAGCGGGGGAGCAGTACTTC.

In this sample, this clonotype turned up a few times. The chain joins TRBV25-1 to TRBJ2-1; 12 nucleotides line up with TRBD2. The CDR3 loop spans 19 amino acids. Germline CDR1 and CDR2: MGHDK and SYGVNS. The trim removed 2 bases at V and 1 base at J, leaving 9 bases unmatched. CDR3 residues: CASSERLAGGSFSYNEQFF. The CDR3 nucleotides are TGTGCCAGCAGTGAACGCCTAGCGGGAGGGTCCTTTTCCTACAATGAGCAGTTCTTC. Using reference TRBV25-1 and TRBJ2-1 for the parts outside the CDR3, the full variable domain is EADIYQTPRYLVIGTGKKITLECSQTMGHDKMYWYQQDPGMELHLIHYSYGVNSTEKGDLSSESTVSRIRTEHFPLTLESARPSHTSQYLCASSERLAGGSFSYNEQFFGPGTRLTVL.